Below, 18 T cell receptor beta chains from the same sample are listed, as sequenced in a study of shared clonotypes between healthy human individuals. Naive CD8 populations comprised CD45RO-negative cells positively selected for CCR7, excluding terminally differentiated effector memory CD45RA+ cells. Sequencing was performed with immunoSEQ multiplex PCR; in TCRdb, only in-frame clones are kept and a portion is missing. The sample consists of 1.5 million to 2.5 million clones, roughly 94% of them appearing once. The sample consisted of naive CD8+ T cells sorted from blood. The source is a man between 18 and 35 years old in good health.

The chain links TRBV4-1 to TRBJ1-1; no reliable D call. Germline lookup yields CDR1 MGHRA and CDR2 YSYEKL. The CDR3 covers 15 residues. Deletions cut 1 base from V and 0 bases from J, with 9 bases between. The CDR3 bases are TGCGCCAGCAGCCAAGTTGCGCAGTTGAACACTGAAGCTTTCTTT. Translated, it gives CASSQVAQLNTEAFF.

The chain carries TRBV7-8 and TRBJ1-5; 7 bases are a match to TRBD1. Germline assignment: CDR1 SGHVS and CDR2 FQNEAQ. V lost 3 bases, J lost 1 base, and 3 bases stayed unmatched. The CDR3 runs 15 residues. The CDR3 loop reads CASSLGTASNQPQHF. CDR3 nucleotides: TGTGCCAGCAGCTTGGGGACAGCGAGCAATCAGCCCCAGCATTTT.

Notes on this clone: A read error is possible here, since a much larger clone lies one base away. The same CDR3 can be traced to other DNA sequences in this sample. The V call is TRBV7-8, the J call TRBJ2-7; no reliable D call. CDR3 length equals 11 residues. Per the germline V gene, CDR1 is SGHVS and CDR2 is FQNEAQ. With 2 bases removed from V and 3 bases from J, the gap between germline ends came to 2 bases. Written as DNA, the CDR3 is TGTGCCAGCAGCTTAAGCTACGAGCAGTACTTC. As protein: CASSLSYEQYF.

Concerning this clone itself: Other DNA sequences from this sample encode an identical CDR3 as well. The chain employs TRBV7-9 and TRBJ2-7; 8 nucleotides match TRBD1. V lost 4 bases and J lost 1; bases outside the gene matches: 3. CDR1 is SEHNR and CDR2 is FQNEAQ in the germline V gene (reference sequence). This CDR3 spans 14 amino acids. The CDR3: CASSSWTGSYEQYF. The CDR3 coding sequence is TGTGCCAGCAGCTCCTGGACAGGGTCCTACGAGCAGTACTTC.

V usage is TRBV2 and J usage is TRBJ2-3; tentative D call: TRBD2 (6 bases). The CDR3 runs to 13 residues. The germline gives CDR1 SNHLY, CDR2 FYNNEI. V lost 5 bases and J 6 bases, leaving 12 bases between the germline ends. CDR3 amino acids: CASSREDPDTQYF. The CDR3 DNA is TGTGCCAGCAGTAGGGAGGACCCCGATACGCAGTATTTT.

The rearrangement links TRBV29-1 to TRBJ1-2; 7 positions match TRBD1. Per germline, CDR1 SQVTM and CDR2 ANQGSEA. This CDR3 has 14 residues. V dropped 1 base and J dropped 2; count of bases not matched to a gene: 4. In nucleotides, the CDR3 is TGCAGCGTTGAAGGGGACAGCCCGAACTATGGCTACACCTTC. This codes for CSVEGDSPNYGYTF.

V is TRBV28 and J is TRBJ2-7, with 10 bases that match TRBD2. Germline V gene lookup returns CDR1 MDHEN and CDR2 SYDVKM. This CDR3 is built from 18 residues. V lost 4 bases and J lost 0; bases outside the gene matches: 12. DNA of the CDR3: TGTGCCAGCAGTTCCGGGAGTAGCGGGGGGATAGACTCCTACGAGCAGTACTTC. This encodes CASSSGSSGGIDSYEQYF.

This CDR3 reads CAWKGVNDNEQFF. In DNA, the CDR3 is TGTGCCTGGAAGGGGGTAAACGACAATGAGCAGTTCTTC. The chain uses TRBV30 and TRBJ2-1; D might be TRBD1 (6 bases). The V gene's germline CDR1 is GTSNPN and CDR2 SVGIG (reference sequence). CDR3 size: 13 residues. The V end lost 4 bases, the J end lost 5 bases, and 12 bases lay between the germline ends.

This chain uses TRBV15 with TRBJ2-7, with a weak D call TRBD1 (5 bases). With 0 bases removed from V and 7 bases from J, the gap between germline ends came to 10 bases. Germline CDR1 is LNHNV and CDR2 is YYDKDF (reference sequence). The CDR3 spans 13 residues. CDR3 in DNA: TGTGCCACCAGCAGAGATCGAGGACAAGAGCAGTACTTC. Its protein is CATSRDRGQEQYF.

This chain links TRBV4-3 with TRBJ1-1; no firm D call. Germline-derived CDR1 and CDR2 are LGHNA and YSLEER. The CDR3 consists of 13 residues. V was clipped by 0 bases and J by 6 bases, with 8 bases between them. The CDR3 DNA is TGCGCCAGCAGCCAAGAGGGAACTGCTGAAGCTTTCTTT. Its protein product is CASSQEGTAEAFF.

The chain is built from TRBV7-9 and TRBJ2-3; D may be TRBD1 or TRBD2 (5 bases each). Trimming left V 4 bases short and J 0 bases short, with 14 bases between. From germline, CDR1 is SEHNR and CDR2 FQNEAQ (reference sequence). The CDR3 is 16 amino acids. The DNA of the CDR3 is TGTGCCAGCAGCTCCCCCCGAGGGGTGAGCACAGATACGCAGTATTTT. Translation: CASSSPRGVSTDTQYF.

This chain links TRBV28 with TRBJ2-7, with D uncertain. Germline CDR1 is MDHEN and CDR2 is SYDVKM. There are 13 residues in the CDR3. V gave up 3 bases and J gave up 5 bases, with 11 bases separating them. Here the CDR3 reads CASSFQFHDEQYF. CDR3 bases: TGTGCCAGCAGTTTTCAGTTTCACGACGAGCAGTACTTC. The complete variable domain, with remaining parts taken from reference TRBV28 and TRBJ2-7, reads DVKVTQSSRYLVKRTGEKVFLECVQDMDHENMFWYRQDPGLGLRLIYFSYDVKMKEKGDIPEGYSVSREKKERFSLILESASTNQTSMYLCASSFQFHDEQYFGPGTRLTVT.

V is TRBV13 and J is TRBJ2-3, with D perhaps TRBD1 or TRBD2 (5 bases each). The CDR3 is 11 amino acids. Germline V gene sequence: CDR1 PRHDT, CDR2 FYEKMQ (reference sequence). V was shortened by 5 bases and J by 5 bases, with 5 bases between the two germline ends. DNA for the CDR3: TGTGCCAGCAGCGGGGGAGATACGCAGTATTTT. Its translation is CASSGGDTQYF. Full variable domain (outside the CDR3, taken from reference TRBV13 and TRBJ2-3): AAGVIQSPRHLIKEKRETATLKCYPIPRHDTVYWYQQGPGQDPQFLISFYEKMQSDKGSIPDRFSAQQFSDYHSELNMSSLELGDSALYFCASSGGDTQYFGPGTRLTVL.

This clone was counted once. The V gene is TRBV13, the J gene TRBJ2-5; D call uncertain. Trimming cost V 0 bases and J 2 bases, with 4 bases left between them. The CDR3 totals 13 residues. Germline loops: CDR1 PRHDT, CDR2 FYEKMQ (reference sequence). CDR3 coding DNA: TGTGCCAGCAGCTTAGGAACGCAAGAGACCCAGTACTTC. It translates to CASSLGTQETQYF.

Written as DNA, the CDR3 is TGTGCCAGCAGCTTGGATAGGGACGGGCAGTACTTC. Translated, it gives CASSLDRDGQYF. V usage is TRBV5-6 and J usage is TRBJ2-7, with D possibly being TRBD1 or TRBD2 (5 bases each). Trimming removed 0 bases from V and 9 bases from J, with 10 bases in between. There are 12 residues in the CDR3. Per germline, CDR1 SGHDT and CDR2 YYEEEE.

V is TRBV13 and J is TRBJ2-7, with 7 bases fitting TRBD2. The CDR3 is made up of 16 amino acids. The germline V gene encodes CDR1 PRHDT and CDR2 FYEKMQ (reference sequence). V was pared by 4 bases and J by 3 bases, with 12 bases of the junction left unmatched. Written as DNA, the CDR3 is TGTGCCAGCAGCTCCTTTATCGGGGAGGGGCTCTACGAGCAGTACTTC. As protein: CASSSFIGEGLYEQYF.

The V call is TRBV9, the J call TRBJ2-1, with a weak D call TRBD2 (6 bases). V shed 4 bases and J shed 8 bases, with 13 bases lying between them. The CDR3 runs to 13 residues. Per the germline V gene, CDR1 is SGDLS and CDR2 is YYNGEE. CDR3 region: CASSKWDSHEQFF. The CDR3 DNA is TGTGCCAGCAGCAAGTGGGACTCCCATGAGCAGTTCTTC.

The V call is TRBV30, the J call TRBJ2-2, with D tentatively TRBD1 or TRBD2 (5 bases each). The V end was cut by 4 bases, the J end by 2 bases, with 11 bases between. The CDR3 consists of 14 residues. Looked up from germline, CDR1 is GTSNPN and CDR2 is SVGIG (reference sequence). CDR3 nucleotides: TGTGCCTGGACCAGGGACGGTAACACCGGGGAGCTGTTTTTT. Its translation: CAWTRDGNTGELFF.